Presented here are 29 T cell receptor beta chains from one specimen sequenced in a study of identical twins. One entry per CDR3 protein results from TCRdb running MiXCR on the 5' RACE reads. The data hold 550,000 to 700,000 distinct CDR3 sequences, with just under 10% observed a single time. The same sample was also used in a study of yellow fever vaccine responses in identical twins.

The sample taken for sequencing was PBMCs. These receptors originate from a young woman in good health.

This clonotype was detected ten times or more. The J gene is TRBJ2-5, the V gene TRBV3-1; possibly TRBD2 for D (6 bases). Trimming took off 1 base at V and 3 bases at J, with 9 bases between the two ends. CDR1 is LGHDT, CDR2 YNNKEL, per germline (reference sequence). There are 14 residues in the CDR3. The CDR3 sequence: CASSQVWGEETQYF. CDR3 coding DNA: TGTGCCAGCAGCCAAGTCTGGGGGGAAGAGACCCAGTACTTC.

This clonotype was seen only a few times. The rearrangement uses TRBV2 and TRBJ1-6; the match to TRBD1 covers 7 bases. The length of the CDR3 is 15 residues. Trimming took 6 bases from V and 5 from J; bases not matched to a gene: 7. Germline values: CDR1 SNHLY, CDR2 FYNNEI. The CDR3 spells CASRDRALHNSPLHF. CDR3 coding DNA: TGTGCCAGCAGAGACAGGGCTCTACATAATTCACCCCTCCACTTT.

This clonotype appeared many times. The gene calls are TRBV6-4 and TRBJ2-2; perhaps TRBD1 as D (6 bases). The V gene lost 7 bases and the J gene lost 2 bases, with 29 bases spanning the gap. Germline CDR1 and CDR2: MRHNA and SNTAGT. The CDR3 has 20 amino acids. DNA of the CDR3: TGTGCCAGCACCTCCCCGATTTGGGACACTCACTCACCAAACACCGGGGAGCTGTTTTTT. Translated: CASTSPIWDTHSPNTGELFF.

This clonotype has a handful of counts. The chain recombines TRBV20-1 with TRBJ2-4; D uncertain. The CDR3 sequence is 15 residues long. Trimming took off 0 bases at V and 0 bases at J, with 9 bases between the two ends. Germline CDR1 is DFQATT and CDR2 is SNEGSKA (reference sequence). The CDR3 bases are TGCAGTGCTAGAGATTTCCCTTTAGCCAAAAACATTCAGTACTTC. As protein: CSARDFPLAKNIQYF.

In DNA, the CDR3 is TGTGCCAGCAAACCTCGGAGGGACACCGGGGAGCTGTTTTTT. Translating gives CASKPRRDTGELFF. V usage is TRBV2 and J usage is TRBJ2-2; D possibly corresponds to TRBD2 (6 bases). This CDR3 spans 14 amino acids. V was pared by 7 bases and J by 3 bases, with 12 bases between. Germline-derived CDR1 and CDR2 are SNHLY and FYNNEI.

This clonotype was seen repeatedly, ten times or more. The rearrangement uses TRBV24-1 and TRBJ2-6; 10 positions match TRBD1. V lost 4 bases, J lost 1 base, and 6 bases stayed unmatched. The germline V gene has CDR1 KGHDR and CDR2 SFDVKD. This CDR3 spans 18 amino acids. In nucleotides, the CDR3 is TGTGCCACCAGTGACCCGGGACAGGGGATTTCTGGGGCCAACGTCCTGACTTTC. This translates into CATSDPGQGISGANVLTF.

The V gene is TRBV10-3, the J gene TRBJ2-1, with D maybe TRBD1 (5 bases). Germline CDR1 is ENHRY and CDR2 is SYGVKD. The CDR3 sequence is 15 residues long. V was cut by 3 bases and J by 4 bases, with 13 bases left in between. The CDR3 bases are TGTGCCATCAGTGACGGCCAGGGATTTTACAATGAGCAGTTCTTC. Translated, it gives CAISDGQGFYNEQFF.

V and J are TRBV20-1 and TRBJ2-3; D might be TRBD2 (6 bases). Germline values: CDR1 DFQATT, CDR2 SNEGSKA (reference sequence). The CDR3 runs 14 residues. Trimming cost V 0 bases and J 3 bases, with 10 bases left between them. The CDR3, as DNA: TGCAGTGCTAGAGAGACTCGGGGGACAGATACGCAGTATTTT. This translates into CSARETRGTDTQYF.

In its sample, this clonotype was seen many times. This chain uses TRBV5-1 with TRBJ2-3; D remains ambiguous. CDR1 is SGHRS and CDR2 is YFSETQ in the germline V gene. V was pared by 2 bases and J by 2 bases, with 12 bases between. This CDR3 comprises 15 residues. The CDR3 reads CASSFRQFDTDTQYF. The CDR3, as DNA: TGCGCCAGCAGCTTCCGCCAATTTGACACAGATACGCAGTATTTT.

This clonotype came up a few times. The chain employs TRBV20-1 and TRBJ2-1; D could derive from TRBD1 or TRBD2 (7 bases each). The CDR3 has 18 residues. The germline V and J ends were trimmed by 0 bases and 3 bases, with 21 bases remaining between them. Per germline, CDR1 DFQATT and CDR2 SNEGSKA (reference sequence). CDR3 DNA sequence: TGCAGTGCTAGAGATCGTATCAGGGGGGAGGGCCTCTACAATGAGCAGTTCTTC. This encodes CSARDRIRGEGLYNEQFF.

The sample holds many counts of this clonotype. The chain couples TRBV6-4 to TRBJ2-1; 10 nucleotides match TRBD2. CDR1 is MRHNA and CDR2 is SNTAGT in the germline V gene. The ends lost 9 bases at V and 5 bases at J; junction bases unmatched: 10. The CDR3 runs to 15 residues. As DNA, the CDR3 is TGTGCCAGTAGACTTCTAGCGGGAGACCACAATGAGCAGTTCTTC. Its translation is CASRLLAGDHNEQFF.

The table lists this clonotype with a few counts. This sequence joins TRBV7-8 and TRBJ2-7; D tentatively fits TRBD1 or TRBD2 (5 bases each). V was trimmed by 1 base and J by 4 bases, leaving 11 bases between them. The germline V gene encodes CDR1 SGHVS and CDR2 FQNEAQ. The CDR3 has 14 residues. This CDR3 reads CASSLGGIMYEQYF. The DNA for the CDR3 is TGTGCCAGCAGCTTAGGGGGGATTATGTACGAGCAGTACTTC. Full variable domain (missing parts from reference TRBV7-8 and TRBJ2-7): GAGVSQSPRYKVAKRGQDVALRCDPISGHVSLFWYQQALGQGPEFLTYFQNEAQLDKSGLPSDRFFAERPEGSVSTLKIQRTQQEDSAVYLCASSLGGIMYEQYFGPGTRLTVT.

This clonotype showed up just a few times. This chain uses TRBV6-1 with TRBJ2-3, with TRBD2 matching 11 bases. The V segment lost 5 bases and the J segment 8 bases; nucleotides outside the gene matches: 6. The CDR3 consists of 14 residues. Germline values: CDR1 MNHNS, CDR2 SASEGT. The CDR3 loop reads CASSLTSGGVTQYF. The CDR3 bases are TGTGCCAGCAGTCTAACTAGCGGGGGAGTTACGCAGTATTTT.

This clonotype was counted between two and nine times. The V call is TRBV11-2, the J call TRBJ2-7; no firm D call. V shed 1 base and J shed 6 bases, with 16 bases lying between them. This CDR3 is built from 15 residues. The germline CDR1 and CDR2 sequences are SGHAT and FQNNGV. Written as DNA, the CDR3 is TGTGCCAGCAGCTTAGTTTCGGGTCAGTACGGCGAGCAGTACTTC. Translating gives CASSLVSGQYGEQYF. The whole variable domain, filled in from reference TRBV11-2 and TRBJ2-7, reads EAGVAQSPRYKIIEKRQSVAFWCNPISGHATLYWYQQILGQGPKLLIQFQNNGVVDDSQLPKDRFSAERLKGVDSTLKIQPAKLEDSAVYLCASSLVSGQYGEQYFGPGTRLTVT.

Only a few counts were recorded for this clonotype. The chain combines TRBV21-1 with TRBJ1-1. TRBV21-1 is a recognized pseudogene. The CDR3 consists of 13 residues. As DNA, the CDR3 is TGTGCCAGCAGCAAAGGTCCGAACACTGAAGCTTTCTTT. It specifies CASSKGPNTEAFF.

This clonotype was seen a handful of times. V gene TRBV6-1 combines with J gene TRBJ2-7; 7 bases fit TRBD1. The germline V gene has CDR1 MNHNS and CDR2 SASEGT. This CDR3 region has 15 residues. V was clipped by 1 base and J by 5 bases; unmatched bases: 8. The DNA for the CDR3 is TGTGCCAGCAGTGAAGTAGGGACAGAGAGCAACGAGCAGTACTTC. It encodes CASSEVGTESNEQYF.

The chain employs TRBV25-1 and TRBJ1-2, with D maybe TRBD1 (6 bases). The CDR3 has 13 residues. Trimming stripped 10 bases from V and 2 bases from J, with 14 bases between. Per the germline V gene, CDR1 is MGHDK and CDR2 is SYGVNS. Written as DNA, the CDR3 is TGTGCCACCGCTGGACAGCAGAACTATGGCTACACCTTC. Encoded protein: CATAGQQNYGYTF.

The chain combines TRBV6-2 or TRBV6-3 with TRBJ2-1; TRBD2 agrees at 9 bases. The V gene end was trimmed by 8 bases and the J gene end by 4 bases; junction bases not matched to a gene: 12. There are 16 residues in the CDR3. From germline, CDR1 is MNHEY and CDR2 SVGEGT. For the CDR3, the DNA is TGTGCCAGCGGCAGGGTAGCGGGAGTTTCTTACAATGAGCAGTTCTTC. This gives the protein CASGRVAGVSYNEQFF.

The sample holds many counts of this clonotype. J is TRBJ2-7 and V is TRBV10-3; D not certain. The length of the CDR3 is 13 residues. The germline V gene has CDR1 ENHRY and CDR2 SYGVKD. V dropped 4 bases and J dropped 3 bases, with 10 bases sitting between them. CDR3: CAISGSSYYEQYF. The DNA for the CDR3 is TGTGCCATCAGTGGGAGCTCTTACTACGAGCAGTACTTC.

This chain links TRBV20-1 with TRBJ1-1, with D possibly being TRBD1 (5 bases). Trimming cost V 0 bases and J 1 base, with 9 bases left between them. CDR1 is DFQATT and CDR2 is SNEGSKA in the germline V gene (reference sequence). This CDR3 has 14 amino acids. CDR3 DNA sequence: TGCAGTGCTAGAGATGGGGCAGAGAACACTGAAGCTTTCTTT. This codes for CSARDGAENTEAFF.

The chain uses TRBV27 and TRBJ2-5; the match to TRBD1 covers 8 bases. Germline CDR1 reads MNHEY; CDR2 reads SMNVEV (reference sequence). The length of the CDR3 is 15 residues. V trimming: 8 bases; J trimming: 5 bases; junction bases outside the gene matches: 13. The CDR3 is CASCLTGVPGETQYF. For the CDR3, the DNA is TGTGCCAGCTGTCTGACAGGGGTGCCCGGTGAGACCCAGTACTTC.

V usage is TRBV5-1 and J usage is TRBJ2-7, with 10 bases aligning to TRBD1. With V trimmed by 3 bases and J by 2 bases, 11 bases remained unmatched. There are 17 residues in the CDR3. The germline V gene encodes CDR1 SGHRS and CDR2 YFSETQ. CDR3 DNA sequence: TGCGCCAGCAGCTATGGTGGGTTCGGGACAGGGGCCTACGAGCAGTACTTC. Translated, it gives CASSYGGFGTGAYEQYF.

The CDR3 DNA reads TGTGCCAGCGCGGGACAGGGGATACCCTCCTACAATGAGCAGTTCTTC. Amino acids: CASAGQGIPSYNEQFF. The chain is built from TRBV2 and TRBJ2-1; 10 positions match TRBD1. The V gene's germline CDR1 is SNHLY and CDR2 FYNNEI. V trimming: 8 bases; J trimming: 0 bases; junction bases outside the gene matches: 7. The CDR3 runs 16 residues.

The gene calls are TRBV19 and TRBJ2-1; 9 nucleotides match TRBD2. The CDR3 is 16 amino acids. The J segment lost 5 bases and the V segment lost 6 bases, leaving 11 bases of the junction unmatched. CDR1 LNHDA and CDR2 SQIVND come from the germline V gene (reference sequence). CDR3: CASRRDIAGVNNEQFF. Written as DNA, the CDR3 is TGTGCCAGTAGGAGAGACATAGCGGGGGTGAACAATGAGCAGTTCTTC. Full variable domain (outside the CDR3, taken from reference TRBV19 and TRBJ2-1): DGGITQSPKYLFRKEGQNVTLSCEQNLNHDAMYWYRQDPGQGLRLIYYSQIVNDFQKGDIAEGYSVSREKKESFPLTVTSAQKNPTAFYLCASRRDIAGVNNEQFFGPGTRLTVL.

In its sample, this clonotype was seen many times. The CDR3 sequence: CASSSLLRFNYGYTF. The CDR3 nucleotides are TGTGCCAGCAGTTCTCTCCTTCGTTTCAACTATGGCTACACCTTC. V gene TRBV12-3 or TRBV12-4 combines with J gene TRBJ1-2; no clear D. The CDR3 runs to 15 residues. The ends were cut back, 4 bases at V and 2 bases at J, with 14 bases in the middle.

This clonotype was counted a few times. This rearrangement joins TRBV11-3 to TRBJ2-7, with 8 nucleotides matching TRBD1. The CDR3 spans 15 residues. Trimming cost V 5 bases and J 4 bases; bases outside gene matches: 10. Looked up from germline, CDR1 is SGHNT and CDR2 is YENEEA. The CDR3 nucleotides are TGTGCCAGCAGCCCCCGGACAGGGTCTGTTTACGAGCAGTACTTC. Protein sequence: CASSPRTGSVYEQYF.

The chain has TRBV20-1 and TRBJ2-1, with TRBD2 matching 7 bases. After removal of 2 bases from V and 3 bases from J, the junction contained 10 bases not matched to a gene. This CDR3 has 16 residues. From germline, CDR1 is DFQATT and CDR2 SNEGSKA (reference sequence). The DNA of the CDR3 is TGCAGTGCTAGAAGTGGTCTAGCGGTTGGCTACAATGAGCAGTTCTTC. Residues: CSARSGLAVGYNEQFF.

This clonotype was detected only a few times. The V and J genes are TRBV4-2 and TRBJ2-5; the D is unclear. The germline V and J ends were trimmed by 0 bases and 5 bases, with 4 bases remaining between them. Germline V gene sequence: CDR1 LGHNA, CDR2 YNFKEQ. The CDR3 sequence is 12 residues long. DNA of the CDR3: TGTGCCAGCAGCCAAGATACGGAGACCCAGTACTTC. Residues: CASSQDTETQYF.

Many counts were recorded for this clonotype. The chain carries TRBV7-2 and TRBJ1-6, with D unclear. Germline V gene lookup returns CDR1 SGHTA and CDR2 FQGNSA. There are 13 residues in the CDR3. The germline V and J ends were trimmed by 1 base and 7 bases, with 5 bases remaining between them. CDR3 sequence: CASSLGPNSPLHF. The CDR3, as DNA: TGTGCCAGCAGCTTAGGGCCGAATTCACCCCTCCACTTT.